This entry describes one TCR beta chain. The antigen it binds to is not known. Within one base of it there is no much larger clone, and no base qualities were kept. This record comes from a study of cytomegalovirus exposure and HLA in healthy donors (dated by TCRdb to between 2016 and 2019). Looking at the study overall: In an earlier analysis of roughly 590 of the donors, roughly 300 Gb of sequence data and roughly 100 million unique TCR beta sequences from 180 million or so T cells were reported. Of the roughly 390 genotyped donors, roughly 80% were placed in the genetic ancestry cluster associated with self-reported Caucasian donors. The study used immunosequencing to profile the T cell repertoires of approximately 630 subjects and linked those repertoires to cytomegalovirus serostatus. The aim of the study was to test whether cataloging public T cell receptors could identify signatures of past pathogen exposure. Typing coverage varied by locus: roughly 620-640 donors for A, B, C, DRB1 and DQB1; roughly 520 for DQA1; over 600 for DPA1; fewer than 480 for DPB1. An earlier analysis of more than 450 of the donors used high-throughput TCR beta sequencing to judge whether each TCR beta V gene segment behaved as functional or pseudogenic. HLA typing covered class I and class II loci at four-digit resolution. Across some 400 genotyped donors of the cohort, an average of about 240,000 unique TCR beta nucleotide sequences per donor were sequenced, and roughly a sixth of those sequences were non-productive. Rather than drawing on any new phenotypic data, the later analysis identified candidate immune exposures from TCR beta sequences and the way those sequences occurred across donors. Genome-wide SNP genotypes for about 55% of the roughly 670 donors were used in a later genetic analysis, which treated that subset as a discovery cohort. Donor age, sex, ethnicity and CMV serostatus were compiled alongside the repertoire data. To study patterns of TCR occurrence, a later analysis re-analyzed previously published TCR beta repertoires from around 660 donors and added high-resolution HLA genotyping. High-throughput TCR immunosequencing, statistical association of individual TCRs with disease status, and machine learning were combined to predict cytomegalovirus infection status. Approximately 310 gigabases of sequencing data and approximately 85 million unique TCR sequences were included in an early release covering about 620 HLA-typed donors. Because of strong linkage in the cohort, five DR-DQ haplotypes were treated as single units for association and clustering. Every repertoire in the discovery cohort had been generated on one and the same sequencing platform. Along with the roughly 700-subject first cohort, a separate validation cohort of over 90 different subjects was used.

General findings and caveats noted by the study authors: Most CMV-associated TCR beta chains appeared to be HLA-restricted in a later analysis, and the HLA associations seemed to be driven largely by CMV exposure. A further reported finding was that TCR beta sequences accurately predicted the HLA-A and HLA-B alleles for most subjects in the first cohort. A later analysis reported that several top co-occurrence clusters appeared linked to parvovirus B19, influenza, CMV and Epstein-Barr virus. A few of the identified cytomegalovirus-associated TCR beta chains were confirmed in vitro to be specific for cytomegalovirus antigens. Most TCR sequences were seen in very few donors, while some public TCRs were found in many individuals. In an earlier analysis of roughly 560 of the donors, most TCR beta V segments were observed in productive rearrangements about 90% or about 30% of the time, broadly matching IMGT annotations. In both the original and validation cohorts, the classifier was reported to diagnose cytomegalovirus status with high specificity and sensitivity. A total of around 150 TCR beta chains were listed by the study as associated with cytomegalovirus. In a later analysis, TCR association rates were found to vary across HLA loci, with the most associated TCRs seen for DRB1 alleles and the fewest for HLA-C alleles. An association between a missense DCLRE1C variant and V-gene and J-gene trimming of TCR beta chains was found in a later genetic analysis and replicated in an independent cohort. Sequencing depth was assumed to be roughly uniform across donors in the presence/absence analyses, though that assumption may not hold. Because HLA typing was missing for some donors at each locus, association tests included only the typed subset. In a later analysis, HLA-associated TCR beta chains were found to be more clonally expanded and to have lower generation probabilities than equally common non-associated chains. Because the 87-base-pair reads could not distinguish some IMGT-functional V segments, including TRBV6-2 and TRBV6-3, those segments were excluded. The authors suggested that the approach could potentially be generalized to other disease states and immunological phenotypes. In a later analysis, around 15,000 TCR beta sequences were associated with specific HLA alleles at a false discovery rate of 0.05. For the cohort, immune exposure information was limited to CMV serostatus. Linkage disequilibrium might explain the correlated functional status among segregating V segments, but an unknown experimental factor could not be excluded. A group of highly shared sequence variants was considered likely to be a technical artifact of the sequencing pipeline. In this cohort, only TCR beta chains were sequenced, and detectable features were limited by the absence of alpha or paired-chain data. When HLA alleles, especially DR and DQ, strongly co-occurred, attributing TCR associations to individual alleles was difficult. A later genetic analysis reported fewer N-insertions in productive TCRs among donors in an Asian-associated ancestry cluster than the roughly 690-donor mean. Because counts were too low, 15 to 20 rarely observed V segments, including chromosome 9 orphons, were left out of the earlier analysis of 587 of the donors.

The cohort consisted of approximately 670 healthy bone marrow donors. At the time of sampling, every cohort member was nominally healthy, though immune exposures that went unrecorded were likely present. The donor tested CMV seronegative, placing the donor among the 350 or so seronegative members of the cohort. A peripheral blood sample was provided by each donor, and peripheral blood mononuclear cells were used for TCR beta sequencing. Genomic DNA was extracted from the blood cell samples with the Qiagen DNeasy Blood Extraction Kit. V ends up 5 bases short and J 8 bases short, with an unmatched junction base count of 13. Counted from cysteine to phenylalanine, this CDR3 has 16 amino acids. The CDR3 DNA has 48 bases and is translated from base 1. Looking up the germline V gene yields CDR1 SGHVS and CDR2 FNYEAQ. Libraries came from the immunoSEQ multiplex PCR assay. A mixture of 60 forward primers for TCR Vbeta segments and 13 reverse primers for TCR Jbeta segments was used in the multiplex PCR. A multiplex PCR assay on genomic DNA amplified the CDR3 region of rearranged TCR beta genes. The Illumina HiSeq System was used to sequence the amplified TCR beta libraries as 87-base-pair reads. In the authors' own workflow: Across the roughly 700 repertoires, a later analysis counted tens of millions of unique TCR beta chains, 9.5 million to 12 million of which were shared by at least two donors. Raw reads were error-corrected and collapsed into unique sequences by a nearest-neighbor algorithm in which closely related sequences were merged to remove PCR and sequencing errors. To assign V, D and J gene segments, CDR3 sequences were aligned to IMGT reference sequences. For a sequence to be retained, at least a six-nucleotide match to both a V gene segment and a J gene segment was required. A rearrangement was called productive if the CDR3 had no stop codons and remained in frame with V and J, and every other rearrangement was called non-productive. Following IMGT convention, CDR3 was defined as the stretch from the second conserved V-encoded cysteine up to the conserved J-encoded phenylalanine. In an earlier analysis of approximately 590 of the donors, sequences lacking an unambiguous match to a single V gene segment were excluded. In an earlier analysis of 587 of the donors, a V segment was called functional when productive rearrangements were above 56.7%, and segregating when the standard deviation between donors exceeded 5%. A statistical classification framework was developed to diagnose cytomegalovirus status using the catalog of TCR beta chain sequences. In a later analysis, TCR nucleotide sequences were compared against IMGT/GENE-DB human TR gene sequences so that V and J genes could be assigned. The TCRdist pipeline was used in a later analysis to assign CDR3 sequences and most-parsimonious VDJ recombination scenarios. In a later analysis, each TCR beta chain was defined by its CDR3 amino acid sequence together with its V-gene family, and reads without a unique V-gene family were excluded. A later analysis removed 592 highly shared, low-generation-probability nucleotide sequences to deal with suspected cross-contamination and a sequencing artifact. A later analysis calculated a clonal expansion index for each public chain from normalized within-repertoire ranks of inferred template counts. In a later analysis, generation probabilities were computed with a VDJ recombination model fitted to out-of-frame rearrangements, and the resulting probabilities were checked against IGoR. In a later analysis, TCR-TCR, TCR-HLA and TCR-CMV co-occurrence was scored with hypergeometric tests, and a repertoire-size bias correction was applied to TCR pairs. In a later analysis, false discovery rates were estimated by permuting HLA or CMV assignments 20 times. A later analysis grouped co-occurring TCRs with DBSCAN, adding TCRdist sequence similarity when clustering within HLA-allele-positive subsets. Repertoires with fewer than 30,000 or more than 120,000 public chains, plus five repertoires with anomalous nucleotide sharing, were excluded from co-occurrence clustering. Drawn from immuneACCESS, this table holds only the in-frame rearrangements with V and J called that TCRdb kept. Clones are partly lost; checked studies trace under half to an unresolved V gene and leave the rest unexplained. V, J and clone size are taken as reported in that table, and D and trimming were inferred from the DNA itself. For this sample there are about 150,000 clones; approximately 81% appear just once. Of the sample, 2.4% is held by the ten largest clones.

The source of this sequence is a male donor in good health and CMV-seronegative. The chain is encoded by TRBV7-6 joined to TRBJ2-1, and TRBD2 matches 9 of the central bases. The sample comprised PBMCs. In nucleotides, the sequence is TGTGCCAGCAGCAGCCCGGGACTAGCTAGTGTCCATGAGCAGTTCTTC. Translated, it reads CASSSPGLASVHEQFF.